Many counts were recorded for the clone carrying this T cell receptor (beta chain). As yet, its antigen is unknown. The data belong to a study of regulatory T cells in long-lasting Graves disease. The wider study: The term persistent Graves' disease signified upward of 5 years on antithyroid drugs with positive TSH receptor antibodies. Study observations and caveats: Lower TCR diversity was seen in persistent Graves' patients than in newly diagnosed ones.

Combining iRepertoire HTBI primers with Arm-PCR of CDR3 regions, the authors built TCR beta libraries. TCRdb re-analysed the multiplex PCR reads in MiXCR, keeping a single row per CDR3 protein. The data contain a few hundred thousand distinct CDR3 sequences, 20% to 25% of them singletons. Time point indicated: persistent/refractory GD, antithyroid drugs over 5 years with positive TRAb. After RNA was extracted from PBMCs, the TCR library was made from it. EDTA tubes held about 9.7 milliliters of peripheral blood from each patient. The sequence was obtained from a woman in her 40s with Graves disease. The sample in question was peripheral blood mononuclear cells (PBMCs), obtained when the disease was refractory, from a patient treated with antithyroid drugs.

In DNA, the CDR3 is TGTGCCAGCAGCTTAATGGGATCCGGGGAGCTGTTTTTT. Its protein product is CASSLMGSGELFF. The rearrangement links TRBV11-2 to TRBJ2-2; D is ambiguous. Germline values: CDR1 SGHAT, CDR2 FQNNGV. With 2 bases removed from V and 6 bases from J, the gap between germline ends came to 7 bases. This CDR3 region has 13 residues.